This TCR beta chain stems from a study of tumor and adjacent non-tumor tissue in lung cancer. Study at large: Histology: about twelve adenocarcinoma, a couple of squamous cell carcinoma, 1 small cell lung cancer. Each sample yielded approximately 4 million productive TCRbeta reads on average.

The library came from three nested PCR rounds adapted from ARM-PCR protocols. TCRdb called the multiplex PCR reads again in MiXCR, with one record for every CDR3 protein. Here the sample spans 80,000 to 130,000 distinct CDR3 sequences, over 55% being singletons. The template was RNA from unsorted bulk tissue. This non-tumor lung sample came from over 3 cm beyond the tumor edge. Study-wide results and caveats: Shorter survival was associated with higher TCR diversity in tumors.

This CDR3 has 14 residues. The germline gives CDR1 SQVTM, CDR2 ANQGSEA. Points on this clonotype: What it binds is not known. A junction end diverges from the germline sequence, so it may reflect a read error.

The sample was distant non-tumor lung tissue. The receptor's source is a man younger than 40 with non-small cell lung cancer. J is TRBJ1-1 and V is TRBV29-1, with TRBD1 matching over 10 bases. For the CDR3, the DNA is TGCAGCGCTGAAAGGACAGGGGGGAGGACTGAAGCTTTCTTT. Translated: CSAERTGGRTEAFF.